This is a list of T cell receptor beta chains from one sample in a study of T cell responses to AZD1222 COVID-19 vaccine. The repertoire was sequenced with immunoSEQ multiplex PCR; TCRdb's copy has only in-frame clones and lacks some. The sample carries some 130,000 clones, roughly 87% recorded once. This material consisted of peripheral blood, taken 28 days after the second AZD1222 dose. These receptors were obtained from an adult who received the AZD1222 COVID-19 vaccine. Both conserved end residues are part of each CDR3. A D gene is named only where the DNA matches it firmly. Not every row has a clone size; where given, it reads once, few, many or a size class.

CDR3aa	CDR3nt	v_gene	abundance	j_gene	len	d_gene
CASSLAGTQEGTF	TGTGCCAGCTCCCTTGCCGGGACACAGGAAGGCACCTTC	TRBV18	.	TRBJ1-2	13	.
CASAQQGGSNEKLFF	TGCGCCAGCGCTCAACAGGGGGGGTCTAATGAAAAACTGTTTTTT	TRBV5-1	few	TRBJ1-4	15	TRBD1
CASSLEPNYGYTF	TGCGCCAGCAGCTTGGAGCCTAACTATGGCTACACCTTC	TRBV5-1	.	TRBJ1-2	13	.
CASTRMATNEKLFF	TGTGCCAGTACCAGGATGGCAACTAATGAAAAACTGTTTTTT	TRBV19	.	TRBJ1-4	14	.
CASSGSYNEQFF	TGTGCCAGCAGCGGATCCTACAATGAGCAGTTCTTC	TRBV2	.	TRBJ2-1	12	.
CASSRITGPGTTNEKLFF	TGTGCCAGCAGTCGTATCACAGGCCCCGGGACAACTAATGAAAAACTGTTTTTT	TRBV4-2	.	TRBJ1-4	18	.
CASSQDWSLSGANVLTF	TGTGCCAGCAGCCAAGATTGGAGTCTTTCTGGGGCCAACGTCCTGACTTTC	TRBV4-2	.	TRBJ2-6	17	.
CASRKWQGVYEQYF	TGTGCCAGCAGGAAGTGGCAGGGAGTCTACGAGCAGTACTTC	TRBV28	.	TRBJ2-7	14	.
CASSERQGARNQPQHF	TGTGCCAGCAGTGAGCGACAGGGGGCGCGTAATCAGCCCCAGCATTTT	TRBV6-2/TRBV6-3	.	TRBJ1-5	16	TRBD1
CASSFPLDTQYF	TGTGCCAGCAGTTTCCCATTGGATACGCAGTATTTT	TRBV28	.	TRBJ2-3	12	.
CASSYSGPGANVLTF	TGTGCCAGCAGTTACTCAGGCCCTGGGGCCAACGTCCTGACTTTC	TRBV6-5	once	TRBJ2-6	15	.
CASSPGTAAFYGYTF	TGTGCCAGCAGCCCAGGGACTGCCGCGTTCTATGGCTACACCTTC	TRBV7-6	.	TRBJ1-2	15	.
CASSPGTPYEQYF	TGTGCCAGCAGCCCCGGGACACCTTACGAGCAGTACTTC	TRBV5-4	.	TRBJ2-7	13	.
CASSQLGPDTQYF	TGTGCCAGCAGCCAATTAGGCCCCGATACGCAGTATTTT	TRBV3-1/TRBV3-2	.	TRBJ2-3	13	.
CSAGDTQYF	TGCAGTGCTGGAGATACGCAGTATTTT	TRBV20-1	.	TRBJ2-3	9	.
CASSFEGASYEQYF	TGCGCCAGCAGCTTTGAGGGTGCATCCTACGAGCAGTACTTC	TRBV5-1	.	TRBJ2-7	14	.
CASSESGRYNQPQHF	TGCGCCAGCAGTGAGTCGGGCAGGTACAATCAGCCCCAGCATTTT	TRBV10-2	.	TRBJ1-5	15	.
CASSSAQGTDTQYF	TGTGCCAGCTCATCCGCCCAGGGTACAGATACGCAGTATTTT	TRBV18	.	TRBJ2-3	14	.
CAWRAKGQGAYEQYF	TGTGCCTGGAGGGCTAAGGGACAGGGGGCTTACGAGCAGTACTTC	TRBV30	.	TRBJ2-7	15	TRBD1
CASSPLAGGSDTQYF	TGTGCCAGCAGCCCCTTAGCGGGGGGTTCAGATACGCAGTATTTT	TRBV4-2	.	TRBJ2-3	15	TRBD2
CASSLSGGANTGELFF	TGTGCCAGCAGCTTAAGCGGGGGGGCGAACACCGGGGAGCTGTTTTTT	TRBV7-6	.	TRBJ2-2	16	TRBD2
CASSVVLGTLANEQYF	TGTGCCAGCAGTGTTGTTTTGGGGACTTTGGCCAACGAGCAGTACTTC	TRBV2	.	TRBJ2-7	16	.
CASSRQINLYNSPLHF	TGTGCCAGCAGTCGACAGATTAATCTCTATAATTCACCCCTCCACTTT	TRBV7-2	.	TRBJ1-6	16	.